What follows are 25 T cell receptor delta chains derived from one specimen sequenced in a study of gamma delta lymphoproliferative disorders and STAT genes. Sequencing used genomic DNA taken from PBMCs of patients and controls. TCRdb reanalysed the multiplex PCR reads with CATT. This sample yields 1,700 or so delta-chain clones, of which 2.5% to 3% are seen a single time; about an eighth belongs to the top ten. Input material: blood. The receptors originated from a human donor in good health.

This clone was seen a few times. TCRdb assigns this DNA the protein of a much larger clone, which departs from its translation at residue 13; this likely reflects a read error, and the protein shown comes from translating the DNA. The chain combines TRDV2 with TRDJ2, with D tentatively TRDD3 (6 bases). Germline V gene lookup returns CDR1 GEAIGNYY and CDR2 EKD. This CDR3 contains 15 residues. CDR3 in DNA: TGTGCCTGTGACACCGGACTGGGATTGACAGCACAACCCTTCTTT. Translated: CACDTGLGLTAQPFF.

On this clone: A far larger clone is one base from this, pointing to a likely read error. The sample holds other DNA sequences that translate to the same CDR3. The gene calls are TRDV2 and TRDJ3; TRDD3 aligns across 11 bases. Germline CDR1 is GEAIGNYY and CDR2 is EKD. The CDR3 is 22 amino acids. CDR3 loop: CACDTVNGGYAPSSWDTRQMFF. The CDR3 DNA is TGCGCCTGTGACACCGTAAATGGGGGATACGCTCCGAGCTCCTGGGACACCCGACAGATGTTTTTC.

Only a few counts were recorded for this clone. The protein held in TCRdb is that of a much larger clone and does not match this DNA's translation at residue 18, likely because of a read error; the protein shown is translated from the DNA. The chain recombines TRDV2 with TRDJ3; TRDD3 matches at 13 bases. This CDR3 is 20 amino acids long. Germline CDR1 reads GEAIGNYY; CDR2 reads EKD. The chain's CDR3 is CACDTLLGDTSSWDTRQIFF. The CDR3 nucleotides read TGTGCCTGTGACACCCTACTGGGGGATACGAGCTCCTGGGACACCCGACAGATATTTTTC.

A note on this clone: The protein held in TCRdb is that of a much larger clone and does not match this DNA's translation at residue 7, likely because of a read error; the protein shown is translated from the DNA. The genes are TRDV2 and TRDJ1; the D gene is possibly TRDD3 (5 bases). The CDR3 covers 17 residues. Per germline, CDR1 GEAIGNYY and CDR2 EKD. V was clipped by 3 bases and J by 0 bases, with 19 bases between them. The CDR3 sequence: CACDSLADTAYTDKLIF. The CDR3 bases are TGTGCCTGTGACTCACTGGCCGACACAGCGTACACCGATAAACTCATCTTT.

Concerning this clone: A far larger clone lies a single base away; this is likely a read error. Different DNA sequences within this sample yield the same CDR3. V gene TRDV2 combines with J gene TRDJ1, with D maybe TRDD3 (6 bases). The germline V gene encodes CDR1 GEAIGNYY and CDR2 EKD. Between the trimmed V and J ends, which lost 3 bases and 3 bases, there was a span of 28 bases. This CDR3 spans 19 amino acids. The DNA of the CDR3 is TGTGCCTGTGACGGACTCTCCGGGGGACACACCCCCGCTGCCGATAAACTCATCTTT. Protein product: CACDGLSGGHTPAADKLIF.

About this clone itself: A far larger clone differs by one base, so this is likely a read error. The CDR3 loop reads CALRDSPPDWGIRHRLIF. The CDR3 DNA is TGTGCTCTTAGGGACTCTCCTCCTGACTGGGGGATACGCCACCGGCTCATCTTT. This rearrangement joins TRDV1 to TRDJ1; 13 nucleotides agree with TRDD3. Germline-derived CDR1 and CDR2 are TSWWSYY and QGS. The CDR3 consists of 18 residues.

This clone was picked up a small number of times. CDR3 protein: CAFFPRSTGGLCTDKLIF. The CDR3 bases are TGTGCCTTTTTTCCAAGATCGACTGGGGGCCTCTGCACCGATAAACTCATCTTT. The V call is TRDV3, the J call TRDJ1; 8 bases align to TRDD3. V shed 2 bases and J 1 base; nucleotides not matched to a gene: 18. In germline, CDR1 is TVYSNPD, CDR2 GDNSRS (reference sequence). This CDR3 comprises 18 residues.

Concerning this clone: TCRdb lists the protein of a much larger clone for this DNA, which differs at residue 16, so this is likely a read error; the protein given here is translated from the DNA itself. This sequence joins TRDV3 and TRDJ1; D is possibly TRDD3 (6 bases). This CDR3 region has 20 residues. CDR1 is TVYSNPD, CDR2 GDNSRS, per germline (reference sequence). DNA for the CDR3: TGTGCCTTTAGAGGGGGAACGCCCCACCAGCCTCGTCCGTACACCAATAAACTCATCTTT. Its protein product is CAFRGGTPHQPRPYTNKLIF.

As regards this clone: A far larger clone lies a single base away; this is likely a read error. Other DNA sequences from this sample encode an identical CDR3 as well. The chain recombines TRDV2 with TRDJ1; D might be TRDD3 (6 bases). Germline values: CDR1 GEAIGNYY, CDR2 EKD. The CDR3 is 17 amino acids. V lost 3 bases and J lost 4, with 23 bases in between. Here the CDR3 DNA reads TGTGCCTGTGACTTCCTCGGGACTGGAGGATACTTCGATAAACTCATCTTT. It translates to CACDFLGTGGYFDKLIF.

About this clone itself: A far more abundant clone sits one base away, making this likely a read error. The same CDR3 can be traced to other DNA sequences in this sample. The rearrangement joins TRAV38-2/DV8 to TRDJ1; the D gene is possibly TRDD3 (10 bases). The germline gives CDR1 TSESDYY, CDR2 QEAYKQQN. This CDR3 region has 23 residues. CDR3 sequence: CAHITVPRLPTVLGDRDTDKLIF. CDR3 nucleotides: TGCGCTCATATAACAGTACCCCGCCTTCCTACCGTACTGGGGGATCGGGACACCGATAAACTCATCTTT.

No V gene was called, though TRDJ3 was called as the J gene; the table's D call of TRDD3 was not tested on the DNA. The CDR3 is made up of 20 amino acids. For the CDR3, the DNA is TGTGCCTCGGCCCCCTTTCTGGGGGATACGCTATACTGGGACACCCGACAGATGTTTTTC. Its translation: CASAPFLGDTLYWDTRQMFF.

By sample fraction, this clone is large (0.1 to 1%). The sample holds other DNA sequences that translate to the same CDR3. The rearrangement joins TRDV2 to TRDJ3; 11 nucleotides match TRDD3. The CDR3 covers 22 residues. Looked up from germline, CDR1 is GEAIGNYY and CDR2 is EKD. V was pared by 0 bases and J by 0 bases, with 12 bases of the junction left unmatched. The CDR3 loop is CACDTVNGGYAPSSWDTRQMFF. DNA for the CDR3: TGTGCCTGTGACACCGTAAATGGGGGATACGCTCCGAGCTCCTGGGACACCCGACAGATGTTTTTC.

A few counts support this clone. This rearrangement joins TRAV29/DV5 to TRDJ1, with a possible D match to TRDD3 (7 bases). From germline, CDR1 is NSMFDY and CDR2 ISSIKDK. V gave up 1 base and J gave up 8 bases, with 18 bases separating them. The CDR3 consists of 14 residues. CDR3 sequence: CAASFLFLGVKLIF. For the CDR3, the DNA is TGTGCAGCAAGCTTCCTATTCCTGGGGGTAAAACTCATCTTT.

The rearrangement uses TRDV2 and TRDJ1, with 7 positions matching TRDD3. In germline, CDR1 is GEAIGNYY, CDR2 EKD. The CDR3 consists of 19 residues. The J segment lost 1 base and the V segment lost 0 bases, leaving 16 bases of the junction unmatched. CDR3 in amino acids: CACDTELTGDKGGTDKLIF. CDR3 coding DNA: TGTGCCTGTGACACCGAGCTTACTGGGGATAAGGGGGGCACCGATAAACTCATCTTT.

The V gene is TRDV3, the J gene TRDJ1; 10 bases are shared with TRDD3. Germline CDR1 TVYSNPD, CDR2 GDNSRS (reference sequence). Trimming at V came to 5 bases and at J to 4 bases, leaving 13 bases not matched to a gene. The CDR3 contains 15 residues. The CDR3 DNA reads TGTGCCCTTCGTCCTGACTGGGGGATTGGCGATAAACTCATCTTT. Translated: CALRPDWGIGDKLIF.

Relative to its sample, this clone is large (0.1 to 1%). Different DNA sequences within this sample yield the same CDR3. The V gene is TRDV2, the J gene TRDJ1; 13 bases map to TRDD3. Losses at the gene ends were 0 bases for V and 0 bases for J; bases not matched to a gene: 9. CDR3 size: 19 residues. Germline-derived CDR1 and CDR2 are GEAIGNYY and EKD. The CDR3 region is CACDTLVLGDTHYTDKLIF. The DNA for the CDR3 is TGTGCCTGTGACACCTTAGTACTGGGGGATACGCATTACACCGATAAACTCATCTTT.

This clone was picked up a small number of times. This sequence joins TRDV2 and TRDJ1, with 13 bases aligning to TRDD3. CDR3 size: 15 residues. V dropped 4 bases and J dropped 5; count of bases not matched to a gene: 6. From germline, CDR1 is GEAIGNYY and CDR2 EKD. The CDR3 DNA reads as TGTGCCTGTGATTTACTGGGGGATACGCGGGATAAACTCATCTTT. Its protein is CACDLLGDTRDKLIF.

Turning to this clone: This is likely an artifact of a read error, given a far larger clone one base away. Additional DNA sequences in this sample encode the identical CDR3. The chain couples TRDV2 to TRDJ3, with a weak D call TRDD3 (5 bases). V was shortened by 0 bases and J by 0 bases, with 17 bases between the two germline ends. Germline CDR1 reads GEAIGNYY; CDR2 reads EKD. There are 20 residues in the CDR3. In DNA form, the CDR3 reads TGTGCCTGTGACACCACCTCACGGGGGTCGAGCTCCTGGGACACCCGACAGATGTTTTTC. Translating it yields CACDTTSRGSSSWDTRQMFF.

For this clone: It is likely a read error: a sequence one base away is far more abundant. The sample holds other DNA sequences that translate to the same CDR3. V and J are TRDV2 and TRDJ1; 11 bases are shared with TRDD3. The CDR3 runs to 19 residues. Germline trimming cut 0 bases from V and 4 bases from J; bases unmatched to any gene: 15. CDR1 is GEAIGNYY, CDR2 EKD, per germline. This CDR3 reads CACDTPTWGIPVSVDKLIF. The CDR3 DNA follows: TGTGCCTGTGACACCCCCACCTGGGGGATACCCGTTAGCGTCGATAAACTCATCTTT.

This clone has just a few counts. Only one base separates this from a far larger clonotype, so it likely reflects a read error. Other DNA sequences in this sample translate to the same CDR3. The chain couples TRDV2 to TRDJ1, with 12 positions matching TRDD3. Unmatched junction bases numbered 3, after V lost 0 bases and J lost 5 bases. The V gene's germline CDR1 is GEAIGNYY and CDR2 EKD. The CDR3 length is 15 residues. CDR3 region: CACDTLGDTRDKLIF. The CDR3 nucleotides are TGTGCCTGTGACACCCTGGGGGATACGCGGGATAAACTCATCTTT.

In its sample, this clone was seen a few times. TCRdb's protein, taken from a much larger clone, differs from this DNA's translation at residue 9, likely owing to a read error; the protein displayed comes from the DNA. The CDR3 region is CAAQAYVLRDWSVSWDTRQMFF. Here the CDR3 DNA reads TGTGCAGCCCAGGCGTACGTCTTGAGGGATTGGTCGGTCTCCTGGGACACCCGACAGATGTTTTTC. This chain links TRAV29/DV5 with TRDJ3; D perhaps matches TRDD3 (5 bases). Germline V gene sequence: CDR1 NSMFDY, CDR2 ISSIKDK. This CDR3 comprises 22 residues. The ends were cut back, 5 bases at V and 0 bases at J, with 30 bases in the middle. The full variable domain, its missing parts supplied by reference TRAV29/DV5 and TRDJ3, is DQQVKQNSPSLSVQEGRISILNCDYTNSMFDYFLWYKKYPAEGPTFLISISSIKDKNEDGRFTVFLNKSAKHLSLHIVPSQPGDSAVYFCAAQAYVLRDWSVSWDTRQMFFGTGIKLFVEP.

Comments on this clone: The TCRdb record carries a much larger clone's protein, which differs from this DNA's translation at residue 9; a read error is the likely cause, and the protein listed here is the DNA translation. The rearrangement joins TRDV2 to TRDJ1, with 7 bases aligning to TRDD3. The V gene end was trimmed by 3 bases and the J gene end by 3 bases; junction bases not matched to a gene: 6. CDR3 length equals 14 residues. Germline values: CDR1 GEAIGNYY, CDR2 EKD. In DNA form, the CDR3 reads TGTGCCTGTGACCCGGTGGGGGAAGCCGATAAACTCATCTTT. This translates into CACDPVGEADKLIF.

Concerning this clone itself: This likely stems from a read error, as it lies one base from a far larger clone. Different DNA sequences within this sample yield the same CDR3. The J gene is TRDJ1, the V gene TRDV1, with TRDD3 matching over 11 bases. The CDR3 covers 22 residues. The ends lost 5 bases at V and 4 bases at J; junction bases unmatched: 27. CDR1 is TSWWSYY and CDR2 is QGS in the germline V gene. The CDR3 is CALGTPYRGILGDRPPGDKLIF. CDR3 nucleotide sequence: TGTGCTCTTGGGACTCCCTACCGAGGTATACTGGGGGATAGGCCTCCTGGCGATAAACTCATCTTT.

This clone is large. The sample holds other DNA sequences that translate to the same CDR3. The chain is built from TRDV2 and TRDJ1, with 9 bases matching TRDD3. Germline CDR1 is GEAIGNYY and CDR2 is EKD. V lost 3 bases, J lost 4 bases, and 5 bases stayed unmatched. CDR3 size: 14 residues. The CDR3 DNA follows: TGTGCCTGTGACCAACTGGGGGACCGCGATAAACTCATCTTT. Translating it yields CACDQLGDRDKLIF.

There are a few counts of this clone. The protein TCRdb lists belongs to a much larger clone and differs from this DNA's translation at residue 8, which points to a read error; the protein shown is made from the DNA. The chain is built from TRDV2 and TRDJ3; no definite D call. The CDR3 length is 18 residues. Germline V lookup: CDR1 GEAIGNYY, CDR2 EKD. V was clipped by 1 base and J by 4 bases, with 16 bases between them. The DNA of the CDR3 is TGTGCCTGTGACACGAAGGGGTTATTGAAGTGGGACACCCGACAGATGTTTTTC. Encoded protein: CACDTKGLLKWDTRQMFF.